What follows is one T cell receptor (beta chain) and its context. Its specificity is not known. Profiled with immunoSEQ multiplex PCR; TCRdb holds only in-frame clones, not every one. In total, the table holds approximately 16,000 clones. The data were taken from a study of T cells in women clearing cervical HPV infection. Study background: Case blood was drawn when the lesion was first found; control blood after infection became undetectable. Study findings and constraints: Timing of associations relative to infection is unclear; T-cell subsets were not isolated.

All participants had a single incident cervical HPV16 infection, and prevalent HPV16 infections were excluded. The specimen sequenced was blood buffy coat. The clonotype was recovered from a woman aged 18 to 75 with a cervical HPV16 infection that either progressed to CIN3+ or cleared (not recorded which).

CDR3 DNA (partial): TGCAGTGCGCAAAACAGGGGAACCTCCTACGAG. This codes for CSAQNRGTSYE. The entire CDR3 sequence reads CSAQNRGTSYEQYF. V is TRBV20-1 and J is TRBJ2-7; 7 bases map to TRBD1. The CDR3 is cut off 3 residues early in the read; its end comes from the germline J gene. Looked up from germline, CDR1 is DFQATT and CDR2 is SNEGSKA (reference sequence). V lost 6 bases to trimming and J lost 0 bases; unmatched junction nucleotides: 8. CDR3 size: 14 residues.